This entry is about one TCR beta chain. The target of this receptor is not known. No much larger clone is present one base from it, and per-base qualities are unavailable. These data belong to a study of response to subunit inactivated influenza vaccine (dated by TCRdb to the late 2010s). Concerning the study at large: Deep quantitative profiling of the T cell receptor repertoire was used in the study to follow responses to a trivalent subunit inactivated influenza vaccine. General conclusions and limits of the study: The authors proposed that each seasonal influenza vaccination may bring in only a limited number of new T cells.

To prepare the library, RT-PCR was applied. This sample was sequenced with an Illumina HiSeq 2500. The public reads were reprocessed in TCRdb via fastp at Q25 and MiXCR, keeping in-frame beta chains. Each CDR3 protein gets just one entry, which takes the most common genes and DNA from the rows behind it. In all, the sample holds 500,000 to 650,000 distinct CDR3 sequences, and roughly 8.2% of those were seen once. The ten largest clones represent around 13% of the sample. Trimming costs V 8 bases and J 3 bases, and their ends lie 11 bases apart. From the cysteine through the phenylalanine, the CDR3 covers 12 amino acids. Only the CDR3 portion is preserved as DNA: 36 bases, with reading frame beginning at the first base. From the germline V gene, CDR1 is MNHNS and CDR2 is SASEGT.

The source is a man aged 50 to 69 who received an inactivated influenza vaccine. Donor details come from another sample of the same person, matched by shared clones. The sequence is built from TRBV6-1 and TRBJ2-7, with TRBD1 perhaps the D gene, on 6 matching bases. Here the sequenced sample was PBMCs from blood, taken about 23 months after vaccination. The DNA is TGTGCCAGCGGGACAAAATTCTACGAGCAGTACTTC. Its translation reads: CASGTKFYEQYF.